Following are 29 T cell receptor beta chains from one sample sequenced in a study of cytomegalovirus exposure and HLA in healthy donors. PCR was performed using 60 Vbeta and 13 Jbeta primers. TCRdb's copy holds only in-frame clones and misses some; the assay was immunoSEQ multiplex PCR. This sample has over 110,000 clones; approximately 79% occur once, and the top ten carry just over 8.5%. The source material was PBMCs. These receptor sequences come from a woman in her fifties or sixties in good health and CMV-seropositive.

The rearrangement uses TRBV7-2 and TRBJ2-4; D may be TRBD1 (6 bases). The CDR3 is 14 residues long. Germline V CDR1 and CDR2: SGHTA, FQGNSA. The V end lost 1 base, the J end lost 9 bases, and 13 bases lay between the germline ends. CDR3 nucleotides: TGTGCCAGCAGCTTAGGTCCCAGGGGCGTCATTCAGTACTTC. This encodes CASSLGPRGVIQYF.

There are a few counts of this clone. The CDR3 is CASSPAGLENTQYF. The CDR3 DNA is TGCGCCAGCAGCCCCGCGGGCCTCGAAAATACGCAGTATTTT. The chain recombines TRBV5-1 with TRBJ2-3; D possibly corresponds to TRBD2 (5 bases). The length of the CDR3 is 14 residues. Trimming took off 4 bases at V and 7 bases at J, with 16 bases between the two ends. Germline V CDR1 and CDR2: SGHRS, YFSETQ.

The J gene is TRBJ1-5, the V gene TRBV6-5, with a possible D match to TRBD1 (5 bases). The germline gives CDR1 MNHEY, CDR2 SVGAGI. There are 15 residues in the CDR3. Between the trimmed V and J ends, which lost 0 bases and 4 bases, there was a span of 10 bases. The CDR3 DNA reads TGTGCCAGCAGTTACTCGTCGACAGCTAATCAGCCCCAGCATTTT. As protein: CASSYSSTANQPQHF.

The chain combines TRBV7-9 with TRBJ2-7; 8 bases line up with TRBD1. V shed 4 bases and J 1 base; nucleotides not matched to a gene: 9. The CDR3 consists of 16 residues. The germline V gene encodes CDR1 SEHNR and CDR2 FQNEAQ (reference sequence). The CDR3 coding sequence is TGTGCCAGCAGCTACCAAGGACAGGGAATTTCCTACGAGCAGTACTTC. Amino acid sequence: CASSYQGQGISYEQYF.

The V gene is TRBV5-5, the J gene TRBJ1-2; D call uncertain. The CDR3 is made up of 15 amino acids. CDR1 is SGHKS, CDR2 YYEKEE, per germline (reference sequence). Trimming removed 0 bases from V and 6 bases from J, with 15 bases in between. The CDR3 here is CASSLGVIALDGYTF. DNA for the CDR3: TGTGCCAGCAGCTTGGGGGTCATAGCCCTAGATGGCTACACCTTC.

This chain connects TRBV19 to TRBJ2-1, with 9 positions matching TRBD2. CDR1 and CDR2 (germline): LNHDA, SQIVND (reference sequence). There are 16 residues in the CDR3. Trimming cost V 5 bases and J 2 bases; bases outside gene matches: 7. The CDR3 sequence: CASSPLAGTTYNEQFF. DNA for the CDR3: TGTGCCAGTAGTCCCCTAGCGGGAACTACCTACAATGAGCAGTTCTTC.

This clone was detected once. The chain is built from TRBV4-2 and TRBJ2-5, with TRBD2 as a possible D gene (5 bases). CDR1 LGHNA and CDR2 YNFKEQ come from the germline V gene. Trimming cost V 1 base and J 3 bases, with 9 bases left between them. The CDR3 spans 14 residues. The DNA for the CDR3 is TGTGCCAGCAGCCAAGGAGGAGCGGAAGAGACCCAGTACTTC. Protein sequence: CASSQGGAEETQYF.

The chain recombines TRBV7-2 with TRBJ2-2, with 10 nucleotides matching TRBD2. The CDR3 runs to 17 residues. The germline CDR1 and CDR2 sequences are SGHTA and FQGNSA. After removal of 4 bases from V and 1 base from J, the junction contained 6 bases not matched to a gene. In DNA, the CDR3 is TGTGCCAGCAGCTCGCCTTTAGCGGGGGGGAACACCGGGGAGCTGTTTTTT. It codes for CASSSPLAGGNTGELFF. The entire variable domain, with the rest obtained from reference TRBV7-2 and TRBJ2-2, is as follows: GAGVSQSPSNKVTEKGKDVELRCDPISGHTALYWYRQSLGQGLEFLIYFQGNSAPDKSGLPSDRFSAERTGGSVSTLTIQRTQQEDSAVYLCASSSPLAGGNTGELFFGEGSRLTVL.

This clone was detected only once. The genes are TRBV11-3 and TRBJ2-1; D remains ambiguous. V dropped 0 bases and J dropped 6 bases, with 6 bases sitting between them. This CDR3 is built from 13 residues. Germline V gene sequence: CDR1 SGHNT, CDR2 YENEEA. The CDR3 reads CASSLDSGNEQFF. DNA for the CDR3: TGTGCCAGCAGCTTAGATTCGGGCAATGAGCAGTTCTTC.

The rearrangement joins TRBV2 to TRBJ2-7; 7 nucleotides agree with TRBD1. In germline, CDR1 is SNHLY, CDR2 FYNNEI. This CDR3 has 12 amino acids. V shed 7 bases, J shed 2 bases, and the junction held 2 bases outside the gene matches. The CDR3 reads CASNRGTYEQYF. CDR3 sequence (DNA): TGTGCCAGCAACAGGGGCACCTACGAGCAGTACTTC.

CDR3 protein: CASSIGQPNYGYTF. In nucleotides, the CDR3 is TGTGCCAGTAGTATAGGACAGCCAAACTATGGCTACACCTTC. The V gene is TRBV19, the J gene TRBJ1-2, with a possible D match to TRBD1 (5 bases). V lost 1 base, J lost 2 bases, and 8 bases lay in between. The CDR3 contains 14 residues. Germline V gene sequence: CDR1 LNHDA, CDR2 SQIVND (reference sequence).

This clone was recorded once. The J gene is TRBJ1-3, the V gene TRBV19; D may be TRBD1 (5 bases). In germline, CDR1 is LNHDA, CDR2 SQIVND (reference sequence). Trimming stripped 5 bases from V and 0 bases from J, with 11 bases between. The length of the CDR3 is 15 residues. The CDR3 bases are TGTGCCAGTAGTCCTACAGGACACTCTGGAAACACCATATATTTT. This translates into CASSPTGHSGNTIYF.

This chain links TRBV30 with TRBJ1-1; the match to TRBD1 covers 7 bases. Germline V lookup: CDR1 GTSNPN, CDR2 SVGIG (reference sequence). With 3 bases clipped from V and 0 bases from J, the junction kept 7 bases outside the gene matches. The CDR3 extends over 15 amino acids. CDR3 residues: CAWRVPGGMNTEAFF. Here the CDR3 DNA reads TGTGCCTGGAGAGTGCCAGGGGGGATGAACACTGAAGCTTTCTTT.

This clone was seen more than once but under ten times. This chain connects TRBV5-1 to TRBJ2-3; no clear D. The CDR3 is made up of 15 amino acids. With 2 bases removed from V and 0 bases from J, the gap between germline ends came to 10 bases. Germline CDR1 and CDR2: SGHRS and YFSETQ. CDR3 bases: TGCGCCAGCAGCTTCTTACCGACTAGCACAGATACGCAGTATTTT. It translates to CASSFLPTSTDTQYF.

In its sample, this clone was seen once. The chain carries TRBV2 and TRBJ1-1; 11 bases line up with TRBD1. Germline V gene lookup returns CDR1 SNHLY and CDR2 FYNNEI. The trim removed 6 bases at V and 2 bases at J, leaving 2 bases unmatched. The CDR3 has 14 residues. Here the CDR3 DNA reads TGTGCCAGCAGCGGGACAGGGGGTAACACTGAAGCTTTCTTT. This translates into CASSGTGGNTEAFF.

The chain recombines TRBV27 with TRBJ2-5; 7 bases align to TRBD2. The CDR3 length is 16 residues. The germline V gene has CDR1 MNHEY and CDR2 SMNVEV (reference sequence). After removal of 2 bases from V and 11 bases from J, the junction contained 17 bases not matched to a gene. CDR3 in amino acids: CASSLLIEGSGGEQYF. The CDR3 DNA sequence: TGTGCCAGCAGTTTACTCATCGAAGGGTCGGGAGGAGAGCAGTACTTC.

The rearrangement uses TRBV6-6 and TRBJ2-5, with D possibly TRBD2 on 6 matching bases. The germline V gene encodes CDR1 MNHNY and CDR2 SVGAGI (reference sequence). V was pared by 6 bases and J by 1 base, with 12 bases between. The CDR3 has 14 residues. The CDR3 reads CASRRRLVQETQYF. As DNA, the CDR3 is TGTGCCAGCAGGCGGCGACTAGTCCAAGAGACCCAGTACTTC.

The rearrangement joins TRBV28 to TRBJ2-7; possible D gene TRBD1, 5 bases. The length of the CDR3 is 14 residues. Trimming removed 5 bases at V and 0 bases at J, with 11 bases between. Germline V gene lookup returns CDR1 MDHEN and CDR2 SYDVKM. CDR3 nucleotides: TGTGCCAGCAGTACGACAGCTTCCTCCTACGAGCAGTACTTC. Residues: CASSTTASSYEQYF.

The chain is built from TRBV13 and TRBJ1-1; tentative D call: TRBD1 (5 bases). V lost 5 bases to trimming and J lost 11 bases, with 15 bases between them. CDR1 is PRHDT, CDR2 FYEKMQ, per germline (reference sequence). The CDR3 runs 12 residues. CDR3 sequence: CASSQGGVKAFF. The CDR3 nucleotides are TGTGCCAGCAGCCAGGGCGGGGTGAAGGCTTTCTTT.

V gene TRBV5-8 combines with J gene TRBJ1-1; 10 bases match TRBD1. Germline CDR1 SGHTS, CDR2 YDEGEE. The CDR3 loop spans 15 amino acids. Losses at the gene ends were 1 base for V and 5 bases for J; bases not matched to a gene: 5. The CDR3 sequence: CASSLWGTGDTEAFF. CDR3 DNA sequence: TGTGCCAGCAGCTTGTGGGGGACAGGGGATACTGAAGCTTTCTTT.

The rearrangement uses TRBV12-5 and TRBJ2-7, with TRBD2 matching over 7 bases. Germline assignment: CDR1 LGHNT and CDR2 FRNRAP. The V and J ends lost 1 base and 6 bases, in that order; junction bases with no gene match: 6. This CDR3 has 14 amino acids. This CDR3 reads CASGLDPPGGEQYF. CDR3 sequence (DNA): TGTGCTAGTGGTTTGGACCCACCGGGAGGCGAGCAGTACTTC.

This clone is classed as medium-sized. The chain combines TRBV25-1 with TRBJ1-4; 8 bases agree with TRBD1. The CDR3 runs 14 residues. Germline CDR1 reads MGHDK; CDR2 reads SYGVNS. J was trimmed by 7 bases and V by 4 bases; bases with no gene match: 5. DNA for the CDR3: TGTGCCAGCAGTGGGACAGGGCGCGGTGAAAAACTGTTTTTT. It codes for CASSGTGRGEKLFF. The variable domain in full, with the rest retrieved from reference TRBV25-1 and TRBJ1-4, is EADIYQTPRYLVIGTGKKITLECSQTMGHDKMYWYQQDPGMELHLIHYSYGVNSTEKGDLSSESTVSRIRTEHFPLTLESARPSHTSQYLCASSGTGRGEKLFFGSGTQLSVL.

J is TRBJ1-2 and V is TRBV10-3; the match to TRBD1 covers 9 bases. The CDR3 consists of 14 residues. CDR1 is ENHRY and CDR2 is SYGVKD in the germline V gene. J was trimmed by 4 bases and V by 6 bases; bases with no gene match: 6. The CDR3 DNA follows: TGTGCCATCAGCGGACAGGGGACGACCTATGGCTACACCTTC. Translating gives CAISGQGTTYGYTF.

This clone was seen only a few times. The DNA of the CDR3 is TGCGCCAGCAGCCAAGGTCCGGGGGAAGGGGCAGATACGCAGTATTTT. It specifies CASSQGPGEGADTQYF. The chain links TRBV4-1 to TRBJ2-3, with D possibly being TRBD2 (6 bases). The CDR3 is 16 residues long. V shed 1 base and J shed 4 bases, with 15 bases lying between them. Germline V gene lookup returns CDR1 MGHRA and CDR2 YSYEKL.

The chain is built from TRBV18 and TRBJ2-7, with 9 positions matching TRBD1. The V gene's germline CDR1 is KGHSH and CDR2 LQKENI. The CDR3 extends over 15 amino acids. After removal of 4 bases from V and 4 bases from J, the junction contained 8 bases not matched to a gene. The chain's CDR3 is CASSLLQGARYEQYF. The DNA of the CDR3 is TGTGCCAGCTCACTCTTACAGGGGGCGCGATACGAGCAGTACTTC.

The genes are TRBV4-2 and TRBJ2-1; 11 bases align to TRBD2. Germline V gives CDR1 LGHNA, CDR2 YNFKEQ. The V and J ends lost 1 base and 2 bases, in that order; junction bases with no gene match: 1. The length of the CDR3 is 16 residues. The CDR3 loop reads CASSQGTSGPYNEQFF. The DNA for the CDR3 is TGTGCCAGCAGCCAAGGGACTAGCGGGCCCTACAATGAGCAGTTCTTC.

V usage is TRBV29-1 and J usage is TRBJ1-5, with TRBD1 matching over 8 bases. CDR1 and CDR2 (germline): SQVTM, ANQGSEA. V dropped 3 bases and J dropped 6; count of bases not matched to a gene: 4. This CDR3 comprises 13 residues. The CDR3 loop is CSVDAGGGQPQHF. The CDR3 nucleotides read TGCAGCGTTGATGCAGGGGGCGGTCAGCCCCAGCATTTT.

V usage is TRBV7-2 and J usage is TRBJ1-2; a possible D gene is TRBD1 (6 bases). Germline V gene sequence: CDR1 SGHTA, CDR2 FQGNSA. The CDR3 extends over 15 amino acids. V shed 7 bases and J shed 2 bases, with 17 bases lying between them. The CDR3 is CASKTRGGGNYGYTF. In nucleotides, the CDR3 is TGTGCCAGCAAAACCCGAGGGGGGGGGAACTATGGCTACACCTTC.

The chain combines TRBV19 with TRBJ1-2, with 10 bases identical to TRBD1. Germline loops: CDR1 LNHDA, CDR2 SQIVND (reference sequence). The trim removed 6 bases at V and 1 base at J, leaving 11 bases unmatched. The CDR3 length is 17 residues. This CDR3 reads CASSKTEDRGGNYGYTF. For the CDR3, the DNA is TGTGCCAGTAGCAAAACGGAGGACAGGGGGGGTAACTATGGCTACACCTTC.